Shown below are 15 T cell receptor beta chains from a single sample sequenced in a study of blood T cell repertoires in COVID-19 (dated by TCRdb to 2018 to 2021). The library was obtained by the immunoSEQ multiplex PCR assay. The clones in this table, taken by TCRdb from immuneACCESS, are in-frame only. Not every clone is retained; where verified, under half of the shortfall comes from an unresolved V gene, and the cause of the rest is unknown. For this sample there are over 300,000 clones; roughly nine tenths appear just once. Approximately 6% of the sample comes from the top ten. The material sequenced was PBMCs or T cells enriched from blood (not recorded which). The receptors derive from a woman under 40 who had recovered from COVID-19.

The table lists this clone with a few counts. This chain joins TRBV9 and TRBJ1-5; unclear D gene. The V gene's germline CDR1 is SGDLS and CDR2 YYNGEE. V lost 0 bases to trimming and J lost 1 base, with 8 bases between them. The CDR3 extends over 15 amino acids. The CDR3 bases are TGTGCCAGCAGCGTAGATGAGAGGAGCAATCAGCCCCAGCATTTT. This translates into CASSVDERSNQPQHF.

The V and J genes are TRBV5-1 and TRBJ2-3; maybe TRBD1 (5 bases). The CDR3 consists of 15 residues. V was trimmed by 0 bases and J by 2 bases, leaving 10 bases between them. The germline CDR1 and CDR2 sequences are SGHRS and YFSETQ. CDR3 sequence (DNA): TGCGCCAGCAGCTTGGGGCAGGGTACCACAGATACGCAGTATTTT. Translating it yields CASSLGQGTTDTQYF.

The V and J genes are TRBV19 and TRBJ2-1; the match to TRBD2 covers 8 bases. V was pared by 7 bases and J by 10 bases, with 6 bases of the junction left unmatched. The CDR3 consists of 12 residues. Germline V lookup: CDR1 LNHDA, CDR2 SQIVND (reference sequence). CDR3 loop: CASTPGGREQFF. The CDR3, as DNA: TGTGCCAGTACCCCGGGGGGGCGCGAGCAGTTCTTC.

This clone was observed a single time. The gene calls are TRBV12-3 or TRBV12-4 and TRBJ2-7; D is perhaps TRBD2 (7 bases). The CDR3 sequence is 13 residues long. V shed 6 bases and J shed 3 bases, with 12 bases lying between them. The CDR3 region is CASSLGGGYEQYF. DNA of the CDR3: TGTGCCAGCAGCCTAGGGGGGGGCTACGAGCAGTACTTC.

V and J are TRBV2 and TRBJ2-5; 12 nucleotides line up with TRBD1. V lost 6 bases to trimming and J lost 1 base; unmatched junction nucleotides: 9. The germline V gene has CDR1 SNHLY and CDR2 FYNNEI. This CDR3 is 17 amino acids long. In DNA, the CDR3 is TGTGCCAGCAGCGATCCGGGACAGGGGGCTTCCCAAGAGACCCAGTACTTC. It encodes CASSDPGQGASQETQYF.

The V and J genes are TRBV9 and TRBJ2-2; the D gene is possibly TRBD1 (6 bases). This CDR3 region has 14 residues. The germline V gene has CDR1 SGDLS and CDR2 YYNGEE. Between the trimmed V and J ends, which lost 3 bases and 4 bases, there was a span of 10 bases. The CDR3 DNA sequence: TGTGCCAGCAGCGCAGCAGGGGTCACCGGGGAGCTGTTTTTT. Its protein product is CASSAAGVTGELFF. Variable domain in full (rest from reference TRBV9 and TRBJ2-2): DSGVTQTPKHLITATGQRVTLRCSPRSGDLSVYWYQQSLDQGLQFLIQYYNGEERAKGNILERFSAQQFPDLHSELNLSSLELGDSALYFCASSAAGVTGELFFGEGSRLTVL.

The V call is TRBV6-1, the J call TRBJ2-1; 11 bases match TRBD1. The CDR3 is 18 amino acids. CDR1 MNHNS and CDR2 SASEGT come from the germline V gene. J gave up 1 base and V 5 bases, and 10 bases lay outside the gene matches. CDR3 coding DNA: TGTGCCAGCAGTAAAGGACAGGGGGCGCGACAGTCCTACAATGAGCAGTTCTTC. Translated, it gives CASSKGQGARQSYNEQFF.

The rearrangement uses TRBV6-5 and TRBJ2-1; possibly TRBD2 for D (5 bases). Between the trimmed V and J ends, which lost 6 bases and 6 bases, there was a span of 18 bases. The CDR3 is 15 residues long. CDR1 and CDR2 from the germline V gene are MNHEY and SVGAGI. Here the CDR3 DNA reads TGTGCCAGCAGCTTAGGGCCCAGCGAGGGCAATGAGCAGTTCTTC. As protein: CASSLGPSEGNEQFF.

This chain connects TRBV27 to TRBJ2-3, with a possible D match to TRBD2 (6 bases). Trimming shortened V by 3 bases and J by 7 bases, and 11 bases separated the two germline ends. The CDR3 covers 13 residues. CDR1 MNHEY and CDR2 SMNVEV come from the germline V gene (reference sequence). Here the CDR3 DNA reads TGTGCCAGCAGTTTTCGGGGGTCTAATACGCAGTATTTT. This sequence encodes CASSFRGSNTQYF.

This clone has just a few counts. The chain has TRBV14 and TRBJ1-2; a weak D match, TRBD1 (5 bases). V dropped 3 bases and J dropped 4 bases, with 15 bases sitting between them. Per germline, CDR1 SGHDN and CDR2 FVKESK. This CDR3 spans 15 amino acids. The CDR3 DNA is TGTGCCAGCAGCCAGGGTACGACAGCCTCCTATGGCTACACCTTC. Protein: CASSQGTTASYGYTF.

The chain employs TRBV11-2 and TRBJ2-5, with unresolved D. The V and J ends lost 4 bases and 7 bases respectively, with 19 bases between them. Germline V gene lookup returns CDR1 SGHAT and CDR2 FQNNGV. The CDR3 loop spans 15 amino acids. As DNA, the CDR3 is TGTGCCAGCAGCTCCTACGCCAGCGCGGATGTGACCCAGTACTTC. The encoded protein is CASSSYASADVTQYF.

The CDR3 DNA is TGTGCCAGCAGCGCCCACGGGCGGGAGATGAACACCGGGGAGCTGTTTTTT. It codes for CASSAHGREMNTGELFF. The chain uses TRBV9 and TRBJ2-2, with 7 bases lining up with TRBD2. The CDR3 spans 17 residues. Trimming cost V 3 bases and J 1 base; bases outside gene matches: 9. CDR1 is SGDLS, CDR2 YYNGEE, per germline.

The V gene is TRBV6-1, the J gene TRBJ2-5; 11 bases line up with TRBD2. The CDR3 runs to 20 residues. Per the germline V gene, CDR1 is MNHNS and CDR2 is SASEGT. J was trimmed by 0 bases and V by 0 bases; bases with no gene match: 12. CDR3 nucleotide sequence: TGTGCCAGCAGTGAAGCCCCTAGGCTAGCGGGGGGCCGGTACCAAGAGACCCAGTACTTC. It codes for CASSEAPRLAGGRYQETQYF.

The CDR3 protein is CASSFGGIAGGRYEQFF. CDR3 DNA: TGTGCCAGCAGCTTCGGTGGTATCGCGGGGGGCAGGTATGAGCAGTTCTTC. V usage is TRBV7-6 and J usage is TRBJ2-1, with 8 positions matching TRBD2. Per the germline V gene, CDR1 is SGHVS and CDR2 is FNYEAQ. The CDR3 is made up of 17 amino acids. V shed 3 bases and J 8 bases; nucleotides not matched to a gene: 15. The full variable domain, with the rest looked up from reference TRBV7-6 and TRBJ2-1, is GAGVSQSPRYKVTKRGQDVALRCDPISGHVSLYWYRQALGQGPEFLTYFNYEAQQDKSGLPNDRFSAERPEGSISTLTIQRTEQRDSAMYRCASSFGGIAGGRYEQFFGPGTRLTVL.

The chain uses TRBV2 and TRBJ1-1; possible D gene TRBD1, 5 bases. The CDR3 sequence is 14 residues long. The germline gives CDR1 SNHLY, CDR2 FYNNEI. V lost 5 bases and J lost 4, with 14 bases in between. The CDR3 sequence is CASSTGAGGTEAFF. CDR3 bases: TGTGCCAGCAGTACCGGGGCCGGGGGCACTGAAGCTTTCTTT.